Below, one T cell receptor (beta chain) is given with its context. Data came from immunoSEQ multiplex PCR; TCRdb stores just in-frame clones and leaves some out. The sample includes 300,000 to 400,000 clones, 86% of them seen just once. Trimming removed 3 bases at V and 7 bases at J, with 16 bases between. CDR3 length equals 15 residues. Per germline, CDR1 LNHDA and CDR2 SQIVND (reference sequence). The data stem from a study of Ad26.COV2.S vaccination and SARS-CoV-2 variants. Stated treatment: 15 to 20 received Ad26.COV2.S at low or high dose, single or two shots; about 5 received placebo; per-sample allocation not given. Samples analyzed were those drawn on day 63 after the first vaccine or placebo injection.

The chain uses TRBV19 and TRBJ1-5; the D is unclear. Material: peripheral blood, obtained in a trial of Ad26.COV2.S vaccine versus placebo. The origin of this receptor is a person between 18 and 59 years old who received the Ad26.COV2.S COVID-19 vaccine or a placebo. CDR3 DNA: TGTGCCAGTAGTATTAGGGCAGGTCTAGGACAGCCCCAGCATTTT. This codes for CASSIRAGLGQPQHF.